The sequence of this TCR beta chain was determined in a study of blood T cell repertoires in COVID-19 (dated by TCRdb to the early 2020s). Looking at the study overall: Samples from collaborators originated in the United States, Italy and Spain and spanned both the acute and convalescent phases of COVID-19. The prospective study material was composed of cDNA or gDNA derived from T cells, B-cell-depleted T cells, or PBMCs. Deeply sampled blood TCRbeta repertoires from subjects exposed to, actively infected with, or recovered from COVID-19 were included in the dataset. The repertoires were released in a freely available public database intended as a resource for research on the immune response to SARS-CoV-2. The samples were drawn from the first 160 participants of the ongoing ImmuneRACE study and from about 1,200 subjects provided by 6 global collaborators. The sample metadata nearly always contained a de-identified subject ID, COVID-19 status, age in years and sex. HLA class I and class II types, where available, came from metadata supplied by the sample provider rather than from assay-based typing. Results the study describes overall, beyond this receptor: How much clinical and demographic metadata was included differed by source and by participant, and the metadata was provided uncurated.

Participants in the prospective study were aged about 18 to 90 years, lived in over 20 United States geographic areas, and enrolled through a virtual design. To assign participants to cohorts, the prospective study relied on clinical history that participants themselves reported in a screening survey and a study questionnaire. Recovered participants in ImmuneRACE Cohort 3 were defined by two consecutive negative NP/OP PCR tests, clearance by a healthcare professional, or resolution of symptoms. In the prospective study, mobile phlebotomists collected whole blood, serum and a nasopharyngeal or oropharyngeal swab from each participant. Over a 2-month period, participants in the prospective study had the option of providing additional blood draws and questionnaires. Blood samples from the prospective study were shipped frozen or at room temperature prior to DNA extraction. On this clone: There is no known antigen for this receptor. No base quality values were provided; no much bigger clone lies one nucleotide off.

TCRbeta CDR3 regions were amplified from genomic DNA using the immunoSEQ Assay, a bias-controlled multiplex PCR. The original pipeline was this. The number of nucleated cells in each sample was estimated by amplification of reference gene primers within the assay. To quantify the absolute abundance of each unique TCRbeta CDR3 rearrangement, sequence reads were collapsed and filtered. Productive Simpson clonality was computed per sample as the square root of Simpson's diversity index over productive rearrangements. TCRdb holds this immuneACCESS table with in-frame rearrangements only. Some clones are missing; in checked studies, unresolved V genes explain under half, and the rest has no known cause. V and J calls and clone size come straight from that table; D and trimming were deduced from the DNA. The table for this sample lists about 190,000 clones; 65% to 85% of them were counted only once. Of the sample, approximately 3% is held by the ten largest clones.

This sequence was found in a woman aged 30 to 39 who had recovered from COVID-19. Sequencing was performed on PBMCs or T cells enriched from blood (not recorded which).

CDR3 loop: CASSPTAGASTDTQYF. Read as DNA, the sequence is TGTGCCAGCAGCCCCACAGCGGGGGCTAGCACAGATACGCAGTATTTT. In this chain, TRBV6-4 is recombined with TRBJ2-3, and TRBD2 matches 8 of the central bases. The germline V gene encodes CDR1 MRHNA and CDR2 SNTAGT. Counted from cysteine to phenylalanine, this CDR3 has 16 amino acids. The entry retains the CDR3 DNA only, 48 bases that are in frame from base 1. The germline V and J ends show losses of 6 bases and 0 bases respectively, and no gene match explains 8 bases of the junction.